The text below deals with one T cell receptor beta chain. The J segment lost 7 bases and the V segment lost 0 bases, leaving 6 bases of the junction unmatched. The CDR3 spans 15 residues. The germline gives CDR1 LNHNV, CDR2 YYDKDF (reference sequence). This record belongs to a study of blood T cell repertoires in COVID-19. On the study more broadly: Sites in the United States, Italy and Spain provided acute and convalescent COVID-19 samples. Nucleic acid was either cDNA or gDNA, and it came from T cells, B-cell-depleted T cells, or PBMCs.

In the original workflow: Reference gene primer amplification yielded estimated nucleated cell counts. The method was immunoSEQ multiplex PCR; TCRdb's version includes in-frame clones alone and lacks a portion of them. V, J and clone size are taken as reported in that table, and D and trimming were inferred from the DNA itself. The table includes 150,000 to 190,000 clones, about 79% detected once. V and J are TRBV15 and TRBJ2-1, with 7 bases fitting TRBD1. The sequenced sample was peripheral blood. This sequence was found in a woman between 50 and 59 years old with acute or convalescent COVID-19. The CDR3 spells CATSRDQGVRNEQFF. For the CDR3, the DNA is TGTGCCACCAGCAGAGACCAGGGGGTCAGAAATGAGCAGTTCTTC. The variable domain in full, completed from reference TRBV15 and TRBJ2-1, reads DAMVIQNPRYQVTQFGKPVTLSCSQTLNHNVMYWYQQKSSQAPKLLFHYYDKDFNNEADTPDNFQSRRPNTSFCFLDIRSPGLGDTAMYLCATSRDQGVRNEQFFGPGTRLTVL.